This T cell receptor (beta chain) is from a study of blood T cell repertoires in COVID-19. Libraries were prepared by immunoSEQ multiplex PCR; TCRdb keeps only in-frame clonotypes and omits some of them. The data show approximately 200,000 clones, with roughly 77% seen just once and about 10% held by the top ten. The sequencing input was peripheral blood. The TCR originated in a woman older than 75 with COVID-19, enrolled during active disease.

CDR3 region: CASSPTFGSTNEKLFF. Here the CDR3 DNA reads TGTGCCAGCTCTCCAACATTCGGGTCAACTAATGAAAAACTGTTTTTT. V and J are TRBV18 and TRBJ1-4; D unresolved. Deletions cut 6 bases from V and 0 bases from J, with 14 bases between. This CDR3 is built from 16 residues. Per germline, CDR1 KGHSH and CDR2 LQKENI. Filled out from reference TRBV18 and TRBJ1-4, the complete variable domain reads NAGVMQNPRHLVRRRGQEARLRCSPMKGHSHVYWYRQLPEEGLKFMVYLQKENIIDESGMPKERFSAEFPKEGPSILRIQQVVRGDSAAYFCASSPTFGSTNEKLFFGSGTQLSVL.